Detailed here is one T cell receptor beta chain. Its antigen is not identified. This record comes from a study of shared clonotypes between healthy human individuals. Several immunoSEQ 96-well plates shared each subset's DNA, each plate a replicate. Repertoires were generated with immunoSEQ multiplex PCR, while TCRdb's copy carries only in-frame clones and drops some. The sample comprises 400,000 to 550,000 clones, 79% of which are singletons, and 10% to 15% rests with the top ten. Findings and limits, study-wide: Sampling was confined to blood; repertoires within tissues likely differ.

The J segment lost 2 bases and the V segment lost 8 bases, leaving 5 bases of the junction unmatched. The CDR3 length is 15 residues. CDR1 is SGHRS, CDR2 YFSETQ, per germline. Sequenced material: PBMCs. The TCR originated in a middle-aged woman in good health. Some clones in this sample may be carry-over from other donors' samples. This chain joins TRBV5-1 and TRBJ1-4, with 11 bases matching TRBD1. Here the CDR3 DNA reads TGCGCCAGTAGGACAGGGGGCTTTACTAATGAAAAACTGTTTTTT. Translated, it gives CASRTGGFTNEKLFF. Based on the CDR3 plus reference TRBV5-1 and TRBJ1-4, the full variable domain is KAGVTQTPRYLIKTRGQQVTLSCSPISGHRSVSWYQQTPGQGLQFLFEYFSETQRNKGNFPGRFSGRQFSNSRSEMNVSTLELGDSALYLCASRTGGFTNEKLFFGSGTQLSVL.